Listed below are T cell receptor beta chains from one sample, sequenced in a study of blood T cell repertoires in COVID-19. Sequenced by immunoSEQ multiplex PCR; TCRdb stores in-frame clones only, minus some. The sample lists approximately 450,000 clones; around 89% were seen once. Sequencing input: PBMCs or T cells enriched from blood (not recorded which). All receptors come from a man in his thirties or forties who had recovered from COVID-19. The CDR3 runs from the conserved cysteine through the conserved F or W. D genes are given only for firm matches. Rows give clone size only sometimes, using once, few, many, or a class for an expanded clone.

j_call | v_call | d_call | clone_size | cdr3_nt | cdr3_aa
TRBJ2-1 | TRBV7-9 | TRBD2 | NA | TGTGCCAGCACCCGGGTAGCGGGAGAGGGAAATGAGCAGTTCTTC | CASTRVAGEGNEQFF
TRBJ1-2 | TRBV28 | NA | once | TGTGCCAGCAGTTTAGGGCAGGGAGGGATACCTAACTATGGCTACACCTTC | CASSLGQGGIPNYGYTF
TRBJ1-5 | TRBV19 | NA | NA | TGTGCCAGTAGGCAGGGTACCAATCAGCCCCAGCATTTT | CASRQGTNQPQHF
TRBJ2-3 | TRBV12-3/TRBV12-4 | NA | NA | TGTGCCAGCAGTTTAGACTACACAGATACGCAGTATTTT | CASSLDYTDTQYF
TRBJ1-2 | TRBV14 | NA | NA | TGTGCCAGCAGCCAGTACACCAACTATGGCTACACCTTC | CASSQYTNYGYTF
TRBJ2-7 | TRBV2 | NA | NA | TGTGCCAGCAGTGATTTAGGGGACATCTCCTACGAGCAGTACTTC | CASSDLGDISYEQYF
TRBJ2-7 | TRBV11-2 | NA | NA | TGTGCCAGCTTAAGGGATCTGACTAGCTACGAGCAGTACTTC | CASLRDLTSYEQYF
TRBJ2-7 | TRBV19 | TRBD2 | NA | TGTGCCAGTAGTCTCGGGACTAGCATTGTATACGAGCAGTACTTC | CASSLGTSIVYEQYF
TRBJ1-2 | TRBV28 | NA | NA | TGTGCCAGCAGTTTAGCGACACCGGGGGATGGCTACACCTTC | CASSLATPGDGYTF
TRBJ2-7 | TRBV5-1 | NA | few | TGCGCCAGCACCCCGGTCGTAAGCTCCTACGAGCAGTACTTC | CASTPVVSSYEQYF
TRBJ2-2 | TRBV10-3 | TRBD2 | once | TGTGCCATCAGTGGTAGCGGGAGGGGCGGCACCGGGGAGCTGTTTTTT | CAISGSGRGGTGELFF
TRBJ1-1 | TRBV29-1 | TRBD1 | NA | TGCAGCCTCCGACAGGGTGGGACTGAAGCTTTCTTT | CSLRQGGTEAFF
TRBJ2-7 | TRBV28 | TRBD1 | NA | TGTGCCAGCAGTCTACCGGGACAGAGCTCCTACGAGCAGTACTTC | CASSLPGQSSYEQYF
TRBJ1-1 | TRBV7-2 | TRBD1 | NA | TGTGCCAGCAGTCTATCGACAGGGAAGAACACTGAAGCTTTCTTT | CASSLSTGKNTEAFF
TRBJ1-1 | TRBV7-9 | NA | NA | TGTGCCAGCAGCTTATCGGGGGGGACTGAAGCTTTCTTT | CASSLSGGTEAFF
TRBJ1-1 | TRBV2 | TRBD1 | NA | TGTGCCAGCAGAGTACAGGGGGTGAACACTGAAGCTTTCTTT | CASRVQGVNTEAFF
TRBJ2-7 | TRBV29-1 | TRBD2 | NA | TGCAGCGTTGGGGGGGTAGGGCTAGCGGGAGGTGGGGAGCAGTACTTC | CSVGGVGLAGGGEQYF
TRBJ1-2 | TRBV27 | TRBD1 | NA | TGTGCCAGCAGTCCCCGGACAGGACCGTTTTCCTATGGCTACACCTTC | CASSPRTGPFSYGYTF
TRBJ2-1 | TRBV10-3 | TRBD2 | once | TGTGCCATCAGTGAGTTTAGGCGGGAGGACTCCTACAATGAGCAGTTCTTC | CAISEFRREDSYNEQFF
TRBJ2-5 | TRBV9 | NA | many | TGTGCCAGCAGCCCTAGCTATTGGGCCAACCAAGAGACCCAGTACTTC | CASSPSYWANQETQYF
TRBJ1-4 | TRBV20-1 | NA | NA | TGCAGTGCTAGGTTCAGCGGAAAACTGTTTTTT | CSARFSGKLFF
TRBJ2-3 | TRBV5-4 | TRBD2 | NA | TGTGCCAGCAGCCTCGGACTAGCGGGAGGTTGGGGTGCTGGCACAGATACGCAGTATTTT | CASSLGLAGGWGAGTDTQYF
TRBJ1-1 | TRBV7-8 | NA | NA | TGTGCCAGCAGCTTACGGACAGACAGCCTCACTGAAGCTTTCTTT | CASSLRTDSLTEAFF
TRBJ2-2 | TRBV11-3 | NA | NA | TGTGCCAGCAGCTTGAAAGACAGCGACCTAAACACCGGGGAGCTGTTTTTT | CASSLKDSDLNTGELFF
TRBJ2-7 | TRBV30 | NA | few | TGTGCCTGGAGTCCCGGGGGTTCTTGGATGTACTTC | CAWSPGGSWMYF
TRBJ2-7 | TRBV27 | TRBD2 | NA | TGTGCCAGCAGTTCCCCGACAGGCCAGGGATCTAGCGGGAGGGCCGCGGTCCACGAGCAGTACTTC | CASSSPTGQGSSGRAAVHEQYF
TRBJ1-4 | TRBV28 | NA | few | TGTGCCAGCAAATACAACGGACTTAATGAAAAACTGTTTTTT | CASKYNGLNEKLFF
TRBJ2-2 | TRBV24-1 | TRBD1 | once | TGTGCCACCAGTGCAGGGGGCTCCGGGGAGCTGTTTTTT | CATSAGGSGELFF
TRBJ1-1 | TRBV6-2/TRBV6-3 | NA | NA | TGTGCCAGCAGTAACAGGTTGGGAGCTTTCTTT | CASSNRLGAFF